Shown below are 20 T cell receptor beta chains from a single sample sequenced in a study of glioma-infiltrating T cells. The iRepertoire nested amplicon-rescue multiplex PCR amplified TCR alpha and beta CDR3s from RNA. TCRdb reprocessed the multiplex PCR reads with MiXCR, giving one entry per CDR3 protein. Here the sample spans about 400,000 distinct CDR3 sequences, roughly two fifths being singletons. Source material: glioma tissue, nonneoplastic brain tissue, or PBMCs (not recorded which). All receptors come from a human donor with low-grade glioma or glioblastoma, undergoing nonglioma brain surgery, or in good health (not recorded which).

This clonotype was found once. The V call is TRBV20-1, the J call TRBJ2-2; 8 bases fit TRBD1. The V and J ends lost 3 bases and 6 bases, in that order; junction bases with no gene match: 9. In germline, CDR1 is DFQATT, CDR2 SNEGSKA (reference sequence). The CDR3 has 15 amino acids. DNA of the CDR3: TGCAGTGCTAGGGGCCCGGACAGGGAAGCCGGGGAGCTGTTTTTT. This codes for CSARGPDREAGELFF.

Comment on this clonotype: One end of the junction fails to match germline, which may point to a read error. The CDR3 sequence: CASILTLATGELFF. CDR3 nucleotide sequence: TGTGCCAGCATCTTAACGCTTGCCACCGGGGAGCTGTTTTTT. This chain joins TRBV7-6 and TRBJ2-2, with unresolved D. CDR3 length: 14 amino acids. The V gene's germline CDR1 is SGHVS and CDR2 FNYEAQ.

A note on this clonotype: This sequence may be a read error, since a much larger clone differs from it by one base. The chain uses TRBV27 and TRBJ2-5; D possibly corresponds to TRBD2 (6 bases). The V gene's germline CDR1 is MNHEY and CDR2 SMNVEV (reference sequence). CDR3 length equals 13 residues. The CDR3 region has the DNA TGTGCCGGCAGCGTGGGACTTGGGGAGACCCAGTACTTC. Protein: CAGSVGLGETQYF.

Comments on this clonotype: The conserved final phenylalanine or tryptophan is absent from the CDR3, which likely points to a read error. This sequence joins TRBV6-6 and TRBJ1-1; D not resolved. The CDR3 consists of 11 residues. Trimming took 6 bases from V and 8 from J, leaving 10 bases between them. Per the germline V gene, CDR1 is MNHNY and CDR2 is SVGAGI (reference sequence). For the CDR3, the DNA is TGTGCCAGCAGCCCCACTGGGGAAGCTTTCCTT. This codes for CASSPTGEAFL.

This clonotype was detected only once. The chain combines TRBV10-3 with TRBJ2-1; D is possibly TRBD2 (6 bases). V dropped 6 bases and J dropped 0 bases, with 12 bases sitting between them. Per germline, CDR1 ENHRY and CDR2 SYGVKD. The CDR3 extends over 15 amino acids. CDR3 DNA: TGTGCCATCAGGGGGGACTGGTACTCCTACAATGAGCAGTTCTTC. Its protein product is CAIRGDWYSYNEQFF.

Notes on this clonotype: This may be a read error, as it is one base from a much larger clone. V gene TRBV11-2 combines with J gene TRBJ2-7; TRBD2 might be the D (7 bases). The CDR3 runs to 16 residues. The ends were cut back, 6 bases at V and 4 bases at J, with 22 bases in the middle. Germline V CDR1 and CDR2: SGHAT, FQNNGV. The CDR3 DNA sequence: TGTGCCAGCAGGGGTTATGGGGGACGGGGGGCATACGAGCAGTACTTC. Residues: CASRGYGGRGAYEQYF.

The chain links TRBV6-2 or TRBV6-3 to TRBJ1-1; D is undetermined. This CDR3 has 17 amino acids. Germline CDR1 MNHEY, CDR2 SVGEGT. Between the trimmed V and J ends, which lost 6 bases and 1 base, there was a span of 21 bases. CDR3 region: CASSQDPLVSQNTEAFF. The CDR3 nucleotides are TGTGCCAGCAGCCAAGACCCCCTAGTTAGTCAGAACACTGAAGCTTTCTTT.

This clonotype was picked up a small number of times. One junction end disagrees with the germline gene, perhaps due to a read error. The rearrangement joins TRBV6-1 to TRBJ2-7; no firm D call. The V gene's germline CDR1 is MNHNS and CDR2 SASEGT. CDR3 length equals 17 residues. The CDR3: CVSSELTTIQSSYEQYF. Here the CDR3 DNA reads TGTGTCAGCAGTGAATTAACGACAATCCAGAGCTCCTACGAGCAGTACTTC.

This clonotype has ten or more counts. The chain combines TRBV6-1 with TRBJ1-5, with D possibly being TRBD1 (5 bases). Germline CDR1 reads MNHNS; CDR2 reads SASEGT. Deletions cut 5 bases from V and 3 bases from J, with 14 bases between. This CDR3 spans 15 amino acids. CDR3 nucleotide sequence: TGTGCCAGCAGTTCCCACGACAGCCCCAATCAGCCCCAGCATTTT. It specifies CASSSHDSPNQPQHF.

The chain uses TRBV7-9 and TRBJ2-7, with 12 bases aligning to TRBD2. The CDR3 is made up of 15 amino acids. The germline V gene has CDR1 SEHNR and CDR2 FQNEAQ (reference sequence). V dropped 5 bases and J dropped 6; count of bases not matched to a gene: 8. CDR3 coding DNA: TGTGCCAGCAGCCCCAGGACTAGCGGGATGTTCGAGCAGTACTTC. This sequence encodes CASSPRTSGMFEQYF.

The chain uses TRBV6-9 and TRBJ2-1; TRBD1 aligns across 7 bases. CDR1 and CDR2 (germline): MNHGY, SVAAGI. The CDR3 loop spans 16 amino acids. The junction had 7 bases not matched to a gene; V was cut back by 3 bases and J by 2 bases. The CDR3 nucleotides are TGTGCCAGCAGTTACCCGACAGGGATTCCCTACAATGAGCAGTTCTTC. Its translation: CASSYPTGIPYNEQFF.

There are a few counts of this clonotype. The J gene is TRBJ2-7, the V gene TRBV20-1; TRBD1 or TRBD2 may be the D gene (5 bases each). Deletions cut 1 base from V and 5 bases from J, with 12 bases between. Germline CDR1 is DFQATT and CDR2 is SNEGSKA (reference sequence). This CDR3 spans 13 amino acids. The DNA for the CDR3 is TGCAGTGCTAGAGTAACCGGGACCCACGAGCAGTACTTC. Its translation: CSARVTGTHEQYF.

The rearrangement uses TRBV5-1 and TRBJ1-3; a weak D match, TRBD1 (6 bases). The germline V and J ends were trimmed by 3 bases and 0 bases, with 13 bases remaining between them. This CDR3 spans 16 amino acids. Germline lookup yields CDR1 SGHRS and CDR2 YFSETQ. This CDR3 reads CASSSDPGVSGNTIYF. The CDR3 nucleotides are TGCGCCAGCAGCTCCGACCCAGGGGTCTCTGGAAACACCATATATTTT. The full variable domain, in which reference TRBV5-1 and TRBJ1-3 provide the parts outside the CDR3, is KAGVTQTPRYLIKTRGQQVTLSCSPISGHRSVSWYQQTPGQGLQFLFEYFSETQRNKGNFPGRFSGRQFSNSRSEMNVSTLELGDSALYLCASSSDPGVSGNTIYFGEGSWLTVV.

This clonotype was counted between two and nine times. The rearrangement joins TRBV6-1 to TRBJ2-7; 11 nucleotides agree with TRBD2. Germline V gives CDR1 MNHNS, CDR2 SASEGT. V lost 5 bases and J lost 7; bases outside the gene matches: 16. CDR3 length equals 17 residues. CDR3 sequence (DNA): TGTGCCAGCAGTACGGGGAGGGGTAGCGGGAGGGTGGGGGAGCAGTACTTC. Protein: CASSTGRGSGRVGEQYF.

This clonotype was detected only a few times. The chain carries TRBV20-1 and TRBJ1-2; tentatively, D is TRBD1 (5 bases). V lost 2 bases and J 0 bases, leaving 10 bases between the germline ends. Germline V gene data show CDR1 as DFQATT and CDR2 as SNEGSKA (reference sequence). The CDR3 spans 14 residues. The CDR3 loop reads CSARSSTANYGYTF. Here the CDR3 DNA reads TGCAGTGCTAGATCGTCGACAGCTAACTATGGCTACACCTTC.

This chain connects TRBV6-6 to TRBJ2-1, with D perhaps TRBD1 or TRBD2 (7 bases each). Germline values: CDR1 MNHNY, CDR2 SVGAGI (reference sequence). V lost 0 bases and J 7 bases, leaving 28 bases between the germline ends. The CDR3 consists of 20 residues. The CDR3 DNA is TGTGCCAGCAGTTACTCGAGCCCTGGCAGGGGGGGTAGATTTACGAATGAGCAGTTCTTC. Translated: CASSYSSPGRGGRFTNEQFF.

CDR3 nucleotides: TGTGCCAGCAGCTTAGTCACAGCTAGCACAGATACGCAGTATTTT. As protein: CASSLVTASTDTQYF. The gene calls are TRBV11-2 and TRBJ2-3; D unclear. V shed 1 base and J shed 0 bases, with 8 bases lying between them. CDR1 and CDR2 (germline): SGHAT, FQNNGV. This CDR3 contains 15 residues.

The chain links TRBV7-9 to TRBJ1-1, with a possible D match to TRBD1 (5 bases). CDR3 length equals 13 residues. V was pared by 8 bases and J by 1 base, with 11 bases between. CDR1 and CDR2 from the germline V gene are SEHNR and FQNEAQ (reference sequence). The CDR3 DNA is TGTGCCAGCCGTTCAGGGACGAACACTGAAGCTTTCTTT. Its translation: CASRSGTNTEAFF.

The CDR3 sequence is CASSQRRGSTGELFF. The CDR3 nucleotides are TGTGCCAGCAGCCAACGAAGGGGGAGCACCGGGGAGCTGTTTTTT. The chain recombines TRBV11-1 with TRBJ2-2; D possibly corresponds to TRBD1 (6 bases). Per the germline V gene, CDR1 is SGHAT and CDR2 is FQDESV (reference sequence). The CDR3 contains 15 residues. V lost 5 bases and J 4 bases, leaving 14 bases between the germline ends.

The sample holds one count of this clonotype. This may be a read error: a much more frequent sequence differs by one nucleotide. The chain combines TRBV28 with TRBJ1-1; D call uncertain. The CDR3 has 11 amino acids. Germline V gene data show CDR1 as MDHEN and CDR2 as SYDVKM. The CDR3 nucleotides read TGTGCCAGCAGGCTGAACACTGAAGCTCTCTTT. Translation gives CASRLNTEALF.